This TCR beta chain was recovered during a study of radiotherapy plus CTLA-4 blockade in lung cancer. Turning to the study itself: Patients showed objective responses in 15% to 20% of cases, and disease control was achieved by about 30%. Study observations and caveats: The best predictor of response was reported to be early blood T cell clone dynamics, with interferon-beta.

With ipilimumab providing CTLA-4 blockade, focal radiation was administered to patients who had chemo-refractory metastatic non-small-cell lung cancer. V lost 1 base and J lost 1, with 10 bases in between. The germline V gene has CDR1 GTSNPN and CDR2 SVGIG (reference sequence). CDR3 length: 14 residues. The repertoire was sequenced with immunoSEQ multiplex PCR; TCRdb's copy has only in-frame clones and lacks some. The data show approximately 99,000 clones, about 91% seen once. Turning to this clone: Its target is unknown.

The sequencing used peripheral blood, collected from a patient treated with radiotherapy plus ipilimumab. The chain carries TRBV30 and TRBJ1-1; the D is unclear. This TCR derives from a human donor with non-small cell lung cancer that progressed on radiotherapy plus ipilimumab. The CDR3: CAWSGGSQNTEAFF. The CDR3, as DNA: TGTGCCTGGAGTGGCGGATCCCAGAACACTGAAGCTTTCTTT.